The 23 T cell receptor beta chains reported below all come from one sample, sequenced in a study of CD8+CD57+ T cells in acquired aplastic anemia (dated by TCRdb to the late 2010s). The listed sequencing device is Illumina HiSeq 2000. Genomic DNA was used as template for profiling of TCR beta VDJ combinations and CDR3 sequences. TCRdb trimmed the raw reads at Q25, called clones with MiXCR and kept productive beta chains. Each record represents a unique CDR3 protein, reported with the most common genes and DNA among its rows. Here the sample has 150,000 to 200,000 distinct CDR3 sequences; around 45% occur a single time. The ten most abundant clones make up around 0.96% of the sample. The sample was sorted CD4+, CD8+, or CD8+CD57+ T cells (not recorded which) from PBMCs. All receptors derive from a human donor in good health.

The gene calls are TRBV7-2 and TRBJ2-1; no definite D call. Between the trimmed V and J ends, which lost 3 bases and 8 bases, there was a span of 8 bases. The germline V gene encodes CDR1 SGHTA and CDR2 FQGNSA. The CDR3 contains 12 residues. The CDR3 is CASSFTVHEQFF. For the CDR3, the DNA is TGTGCCAGCAGCTTCACAGTCCATGAGCAGTTCTTC.

This clonotype was seen ten or more times. The V gene is TRBV29-1, the J gene TRBJ2-7; possibly TRBD1 for D (5 bases). The CDR3 sequence is 13 residues long. Trimming removed 7 bases from V and 3 bases from J, with 16 bases in between. Germline V gene data show CDR1 as SQVTM and CDR2 as ANQGSEA. The CDR3, as DNA: TGCAGCGCAGGCCGGCAGGGCCTCTACGAGCAGTACTTC. Encoded protein: CSAGRQGLYEQYF.

The CDR3 DNA sequence: TGTGCCAGCAGCCCTCTAGCGGGAGGCCAAGAGACCCAGTACTTC. This gives the protein CASSPLAGGQETQYF. The chain employs TRBV14 and TRBJ2-5; TRBD2 matches at 11 bases. V was clipped by 4 bases and J by 1 base; unmatched bases: 2. The CDR3 is 15 amino acids. From germline, CDR1 is SGHDN and CDR2 FVKESK.

This clonotype was seen repeatedly, ten times or more. The chain carries TRBV7-2 and TRBJ1-5, with a weak D call TRBD1 (5 bases). With 5 bases removed from V and 7 bases from J, the gap between germline ends came to 12 bases. The CDR3 has 13 residues. CDR1 and CDR2 from the germline V gene are SGHTA and FQGNSA. This CDR3 is CASSAYRFQPQHF. The CDR3 nucleotides are TGTGCCAGCAGCGCATACAGGTTCCAGCCCCAGCATTTT.

This clonotype was seen at least ten times. CDR3 nucleotides: TGTGCCAGCAGCGTGACTAGCACCTACACAGATACGCAGTATTTT. It is translated as CASSVTSTYTDTQYF. The chain combines TRBV9 with TRBJ2-3, with TRBD2 identical over 7 bases. CDR1 and CDR2 from the germline V gene are SGDLS and YYNGEE. After removal of 2 bases from V and 2 bases from J, the junction contained 5 bases not matched to a gene. The length of the CDR3 is 15 residues.

In the case of this clonotype: It may be a read error: a sequence one base away is much more abundant. The rearrangement joins TRBV7-9 to TRBJ1-3; the D is unclear. Germline assignment: CDR1 SEHNR and CDR2 FQNEAQ (reference sequence). The length of the CDR3 is 13 residues. The CDR3 here is CASSLLFGNAIYF. Here the CDR3 DNA reads TGTGCCAGCAGCTTACTATTTGGAAACGCCATATATTTT. Variable domain in full (rest from reference TRBV7-9 and TRBJ1-3): DTGVSQNPRHKITKRGQNVTFRCDPISEHNRLYWYRQTLGQGPEFLTYFQNEAQLEKSRLLSDRFSAERPKGSFSTLEIQRTEQGDSAMYLCASSLLFGNAIYFGEGSWLTVV.

This clonotype was counted a single time. The J gene is TRBJ1-5, the V gene TRBV2; D unclear. This CDR3 region has 13 residues. Trimming took off 5 bases at V and 7 bases at J, with 12 bases between the two ends. Germline-derived CDR1 and CDR2 are SNHLY and FYNNEI. CDR3 in amino acids: CASSPGLWQPQHF. CDR3 DNA sequence: TGTGCCAGCAGTCCCGGTCTTTGGCAGCCCCAGCATTTT.

This clonotype has more than one count but fewer than ten. V usage is TRBV9 and J usage is TRBJ2-7; 7 nucleotides align to TRBD2. J gave up 2 bases and V 5 bases, and 13 bases lay outside the gene matches. The CDR3 is 16 amino acids. Per germline, CDR1 SGDLS and CDR2 YYNGEE. CDR3 nucleotide sequence: TGTGCCAGCAGTGAATACCCCTTTGGGGGGGCCTACGAGCAGTACTTC. Residues: CASSEYPFGGAYEQYF.

J is TRBJ2-5 and V is TRBV11-2; 8 bases map to TRBD2. Per germline, CDR1 SGHAT and CDR2 FQNNGV. Trimming cost V 5 bases and J 2 bases; bases outside gene matches: 4. CDR3 length equals 14 residues. The CDR3 protein is CASSKLAGQETQYF. The CDR3, as DNA: TGTGCCAGCAGCAAATTAGCGGGGCAAGAGACCCAGTACTTC.

This clonotype was seen at least ten times. This chain connects TRBV10-2 to TRBJ1-1, with D possibly matching TRBD1 (6 bases). Germline CDR1 reads WSHSY; CDR2 reads SAAADI. The CDR3 extends over 18 amino acids. Between the trimmed V and J ends, which lost 4 bases and 1 base, there was a span of 22 bases. The CDR3 spells CASSGLWGDTLSNTEAFF. The CDR3 region has the DNA TGCGCCAGCAGTGGCCTTTGGGGGGACACACTATCGAACACTGAAGCTTTCTTT.

This clonotype was detected many times. The chain is built from TRBV5-4 and TRBJ2-1; TRBD1 is a possible D gene (6 bases). V was cut by 0 bases and J by 4 bases, with 14 bases left in between. This CDR3 region has 16 residues. Per the germline V gene, CDR1 is SGHNT and CDR2 is YYREEE (reference sequence). For the CDR3, the DNA is TGTGCCAGCAGCTTGGGGCAGGGGATAACTTACAATGAGCAGTTCTTC. This sequence encodes CASSLGQGITYNEQFF.

V and J are TRBV7-3 and TRBJ2-1; unclear D gene. This CDR3 contains 15 residues. CDR1 and CDR2 from the germline V gene are SGHTA and FQGTGA. The V gene lost 9 bases and the J gene lost 0 bases, with 15 bases spanning the gap. The CDR3 region is CASQLTSDSYNEQFF. The CDR3, as DNA: TGTGCCAGTCAGCTTACGAGCGACTCCTACAATGAGCAGTTCTTC.

Regarding this clonotype: One end of the junction does not line up with germline, which may come from a read error. The rearrangement uses TRBV12-3 or TRBV12-4 and TRBJ2-7, with D possibly TRBD2 on 6 matching bases. The length of the CDR3 is 16 residues. CDR3 sequence: CTSSAPSVINSYEQYF. Here the CDR3 DNA reads TGTACCAGCAGTGCCCCTAGCGTAATAAACTCCTACGAGCAGTACTTC.

A note on this clonotype: A single base separates this from a much larger clone, so it may be a read error. V usage is TRBV5-1 and J usage is TRBJ2-5; tentatively, D is TRBD2 (6 bases). Germline V gene sequence: CDR1 SGHRS, CDR2 YFSETQ. The CDR3 extends over 14 amino acids. DNA for the CDR3: TGCGCCAGCAGCCCGGGGGTGGGGAAGGAGACCCAGCACTTC. Translating gives CASSPGVGKETQHF.

This clonotype was picked up many times. The V gene is TRBV2, the J gene TRBJ1-2; D unresolved. Germline CDR1 is SNHLY and CDR2 is FYNNEI. CDR3 length equals 16 residues. Trimming cost V 3 bases and J 4 bases, with 18 bases left between them. CDR3 bases: TGTGCCAGCAGTGACTTAGTAGGCAACTTGCCCTATGGCTACACCTTC. It translates to CASSDLVGNLPYGYTF.

Details on this clonotype: A much larger clone lies one base from this, so it may be a read error. This chain links TRBV7-2 with TRBJ1-1; 9 bases are shared with TRBD1. Germline assignment: CDR1 SGHTA and CDR2 FQGNSA. The CDR3 is 14 amino acids. The CDR3 DNA reads TGTGCCTGCAGCTTCCACAGGGGGCCCCCTGAAGCTTTCTTT. Translation gives CACSFHRGPPEAFF.

Points on this clonotype: An end of the junction does not agree with germline; a read error may underlie this. This chain connects TRBV7-9 to TRBJ1-4; a weak D match, TRBD1 (5 bases). The CDR3 extends over 15 amino acids. CDR1 and CDR2 from the germline V gene are SEHNR and FQNEAQ (reference sequence). The CDR3 reads CASSLQSGANEELFF. The CDR3 DNA reads TGTGCCAGCAGCTTACAATCCGGGGCTAATGAAGAACTGTTTTTT.

The chain employs TRBV11-2 and TRBJ1-3; D not resolved. CDR1 and CDR2 (germline): SGHAT, FQNNGV. V was trimmed by 3 bases and J by 0 bases, leaving 15 bases between them. This CDR3 comprises 17 residues. The CDR3 loop is CASSFQGTALSGNTIYF. The CDR3 DNA is TGTGCCAGCAGCTTTCAAGGAACAGCTCTCTCTGGAAACACCATATATTTT. Combining the CDR3 with reference TRBV11-2 and TRBJ1-3 gives the whole variable domain EAGVAQSPRYKIIEKRQSVAFWCNPISGHATLYWYQQILGQGPKLLIQFQNNGVVDDSQLPKDRFSAERLKGVDSTLKIQPAKLEDSAVYLCASSFQGTALSGNTIYFGEGSWLTVV.

The gene calls are TRBV6-1 and TRBJ1-4; unclear D gene. Germline loops: CDR1 MNHNS, CDR2 SASEGT. V lost 6 bases and J 0 bases, leaving 11 bases between the germline ends. This CDR3 has 15 amino acids. The CDR3: CASRRRVSTNEKLFF. DNA of the CDR3: TGTGCCAGCAGGAGAAGGGTATCAACTAATGAAAAACTGTTTTTT.

The rearrangement joins TRBV7-2 to TRBJ1-1; D perhaps matches TRBD1 (6 bases). The length of the CDR3 is 15 residues. The ends were cut back, 5 bases at V and 0 bases at J, with 13 bases in the middle. Germline CDR1 SGHTA, CDR2 FQGNSA. The CDR3 region has the DNA TGTGCCAGCAGCCAAGTCGGGGGGCTGAACACTGAAGCTTTCTTT. It translates to CASSQVGGLNTEAFF.

The J gene is TRBJ1-2, the V gene TRBV9; 8 bases agree with TRBD1. CDR1 SGDLS and CDR2 YYNGEE come from the germline V gene. V lost 2 bases and J lost 4; bases outside the gene matches: 4. The CDR3 totals 14 residues. For the CDR3, the DNA is TGTGCCAGCAGCGTGTCAGGGGGCGGCTATGGCTACACCTTC. It codes for CASSVSGGGYGYTF.

Comment on this clonotype: At one of its ends the junction is not consistent with the germline gene, which may arise from a read error. The chain carries TRBV5-3 and TRBJ1-1, with D perhaps matching TRBD1 (5 bases). TRBV5-3 counts as an open reading frame of uncertain function. The CDR3 has 12 amino acids. CDR3 loop: CASSLVTAKAFF. For the CDR3, the DNA is TGTGCCAGCAGCTTGGTGACAGCGAAAGCTTTCTTT.

J is TRBJ1-5 and V is TRBV7-2; D remains ambiguous. This CDR3 has 13 residues. The ends were cut back, 2 bases at V and 5 bases at J, with 7 bases in the middle. The germline gives CDR1 SGHTA, CDR2 FQGNSA. CDR3 residues: CASSLSTDQPQHF. CDR3 in DNA: TGTGCCAGCAGCTTATCCACAGATCAGCCCCAGCATTTT.